Listed here are 23 T cell receptor beta chains from one sample, sequenced in a study of blood T cells in healthy people across ages. Sample-barcoded 5' priming and a J-beta primer mix drove a second PCR of about 7 to 11 cycles. TCRdb re-called the 5' RACE reads through MiXCR, storing one row per CDR3 protein. Found here are around 670,000 distinct CDR3 sequences, approximately 30% of them singletons; the top ten hold around a sixth. The sequenced sample was blood. These receptors were taken from a woman aged 80 or over in good health.

The chain employs TRBV7-2 and TRBJ2-5, with D possibly matching TRBD2 (5 bases). Trimming took off 1 base at V and 4 bases at J, with 10 bases between the two ends. This CDR3 has 14 amino acids. Per the germline V gene, CDR1 is SGHTA and CDR2 is FQGNSA. The CDR3 bases are TGTGCCAGCAGCTTAGGAGGGCGGATAGAGACCCAGTACTTC. The encoded protein is CASSLGGRIETQYF.

There are many counts of this clonotype. This sequence joins TRBV6-5 and TRBJ1-1; D is unresolved. The CDR3 loop spans 14 amino acids. V gave up 5 bases and J gave up 0 bases, with 10 bases separating them. Germline V gene data show CDR1 as MNHEY and CDR2 as SVGAGI. CDR3 bases: TGTGCCAGCAGTCACCCGGAAATGAACACTGAAGCTTTCTTT. Protein sequence: CASSHPEMNTEAFF.

This chain joins TRBV4-2 and TRBJ1-2; D gene uncertain. This CDR3 spans 16 amino acids. Between the trimmed V and J ends, which lost 0 bases and 0 bases, there was a span of 11 bases. CDR1 and CDR2 from the germline V gene are LGHNA and YNFKEQ. CDR3: CASSQDNSLANYGYTF. In DNA form, the CDR3 reads TGTGCCAGCAGCCAAGATAACAGCCTGGCTAACTATGGCTACACCTTC.

The chain is built from TRBV7-8 and TRBJ1-1; D call uncertain. The CDR3 totals 15 residues. Per the germline V gene, CDR1 is SGHVS and CDR2 is FQNEAQ. V was cut by 3 bases and J by 0 bases, with 11 bases left in between. CDR3 in amino acids: CASSFSKGMNTEAFF. The CDR3 nucleotides are TGTGCCAGCAGCTTTTCGAAGGGAATGAACACTGAAGCTTTCTTT. Variable domain in full (rest from reference TRBV7-8 and TRBJ1-1): GAGVSQSPRYKVAKRGQDVALRCDPISGHVSLFWYQQALGQGPEFLTYFQNEAQLDKSGLPSDRFFAERPEGSVSTLKIQRTQQEDSAVYLCASSFSKGMNTEAFFGQGTRLTVV.

This clonotype was seen a handful of times. This chain uses TRBV27 with TRBJ2-7; D remains unclear. The germline gives CDR1 MNHEY, CDR2 SMNVEV (reference sequence). CDR3 length: 12 residues. V was shortened by 6 bases and J by 7 bases, with 13 bases between the two germline ends. The chain's CDR3 is CASSQNLGEQYF. The CDR3 coding sequence is TGTGCCAGCAGCCAGAACCTTGGGGAGCAGTACTTC.

This clonotype has a count of ten or more. The rearrangement joins TRBV6-5 to TRBJ1-2, with D hard to call. Germline V gives CDR1 MNHEY, CDR2 SVGAGI. The CDR3 is made up of 14 amino acids. The V and J ends lost 5 bases and 4 bases respectively, with 14 bases between them. The DNA of the CDR3 is TGTGCCAGCAGTGCTAACATAAACTTCTATGGCTACACCTTC. This gives the protein CASSANINFYGYTF.

The DNA of the CDR3 is TGTGCCAGCAGCCGCCTTCCGACTGGGTGGGAGGTCACATCTGGGGCCAACGTCCTGACTTTC. This codes for CASSRLPTGWEVTSGANVLTF. V usage is TRBV7-6 and J usage is TRBJ2-6, with D possibly TRBD2 on 6 matching bases. Germline V gene sequence: CDR1 SGHVS, CDR2 FNYEAQ. This CDR3 contains 21 residues. With 5 bases removed from V and 1 base from J, the gap between germline ends came to 27 bases.

Many counts were recorded for this clonotype. The rearrangement links TRBV29-1 to TRBJ2-1; TRBD2 matches 13 bases. The trim removed 4 bases at V and 8 bases at J, leaving 8 bases unmatched. From germline, CDR1 is SQVTM and CDR2 ANQGSEA. The CDR3 covers 15 residues. CDR3 region: CSVAGGTSGADEQFF. The CDR3 DNA is TGCAGCGTTGCGGGTGGGACTAGCGGGGCGGATGAGCAGTTCTTC.

This clonotype has a count of ten or more. Here the CDR3 reads CASRGLDNEQFF. In DNA, the CDR3 is TGTGCCAGCAGGGGGTTAGACAATGAGCAGTTCTTC. The chain links TRBV6-5 to TRBJ2-1; D uncertain. Germline assignment: CDR1 MNHEY and CDR2 SVGAGI. Trimming stripped 6 bases from V and 5 bases from J, with 8 bases between. This CDR3 region has 12 residues.

This clonotype occurred many times. This CDR3 reads CASRNRDRGDQPQHF. DNA of the CDR3: TGTGCCAGCAGAAACCGGGACAGGGGGGATCAGCCCCAGCATTTT. This chain uses TRBV6-2 or TRBV6-3 with TRBJ1-5; 11 positions agree with TRBD1. V shed 6 bases and J 5 bases; nucleotides not matched to a gene: 6. The CDR3 consists of 15 residues. Germline lookup yields CDR1 MNHEY and CDR2 SVGEGT.

This clonotype came up many times. The V and J genes are TRBV2 and TRBJ2-7; 7 nucleotides match TRBD1. Germline-derived CDR1 and CDR2 are SNHLY and FYNNEI. The CDR3 runs to 16 residues. J gave up 3 bases and V 4 bases, and 12 bases lay outside the gene matches. As DNA, the CDR3 is TGTGCCAGCAGTGGGGGTCCGACAGGGACCGACTACGAGCAGTACTTC. It codes for CASSGGPTGTDYEQYF. Filled out from reference TRBV2 and TRBJ2-7, the complete variable domain reads EPEVTQTPSHQVTQMGQEVILRCVPISNHLYFYWYRQILGQKVEFLVSFYNNEISEKSEIFDDQFSVERPDGSNFTLKIRSTKLEDSAMYFCASSGGPTGTDYEQYFGPGTRLTVT.

At least ten counts were recorded for this clonotype. The genes are TRBV2 and TRBJ2-7, with D possibly being TRBD1 (5 bases). The CDR3 is made up of 13 amino acids. Germline lookup yields CDR1 SNHLY and CDR2 FYNNEI. Deletions cut 6 bases from V and 2 bases from J, with 11 bases between. The CDR3 is CASRGVITYEQYF. The CDR3 DNA reads TGTGCCAGCAGAGGGGTGATCACCTACGAGCAGTACTTC.

The chain links TRBV5-1 to TRBJ2-4, with 8 positions matching TRBD1. Germline loops: CDR1 SGHRS, CDR2 YFSETQ. This CDR3 contains 13 residues. V shed 4 bases, J shed 5 bases, and the junction held 2 bases outside the gene matches. The CDR3, as DNA: TGCGCCAGCAGCCAGACAGGGGAAAACATTCAGTACTTC. Residues: CASSQTGENIQYF.

This clonotype was counted between two and nine times. V usage is TRBV18 and J usage is TRBJ2-7; 9 nucleotides align to TRBD1. Losses at the gene ends were 4 bases for V and 3 bases for J; bases not matched to a gene: 10. CDR1 is KGHSH and CDR2 is LQKENI in the germline V gene. The CDR3 runs to 16 residues. The CDR3 is CASSHGTGSSYYEQYF. DNA of the CDR3: TGTGCCAGCTCACACGGGACAGGGTCTTCATACTACGAGCAGTACTTC.

The V call is TRBV5-1, the J call TRBJ1-3; 7 bases line up with TRBD1. After removal of 2 bases from V and 0 bases from J, the junction contained 14 bases not matched to a gene. Germline CDR1 reads SGHRS; CDR2 reads YFSETQ. CDR3 length equals 19 residues. This CDR3 reads CASSFGDRDLQYSGNTIYF. The CDR3 nucleotides read TGCGCCAGCAGCTTCGGTGACAGGGACCTTCAATACTCTGGAAACACCATATATTTT.

The chain uses TRBV24-1 and TRBJ2-5; TRBD2 is a possible D gene (5 bases). The last part of the DNA fits TRBJ2-7 better; the J call may be wrong. Germline V gives CDR1 KGHDR, CDR2 SFDVKD. The CDR3 runs 15 residues. The CDR3 DNA sequence: TGTGCCACGCCCTCACCGGGGAGTTTGACCTACGAGCAGTACTTC. It encodes CATPSPGSLTYEQYF.

This clonotype was seen at least ten times. V is TRBV29-1 and J is TRBJ1-2; the D gene is possibly TRBD1 (6 bases). The CDR3 sequence is 12 residues long. With 3 bases removed from V and 7 bases from J, the gap between germline ends came to 12 bases. Germline V lookup: CDR1 SQVTM, CDR2 ANQGSEA. CDR3 region: CSVDRQGIGYTF. The CDR3 DNA follows: TGCAGCGTTGATCGGCAGGGGATTGGCTACACCTTC.

The chain couples TRBV7-6 to TRBJ1-4, with D possibly TRBD1 on 6 matching bases. Between the trimmed V and J ends, which lost 4 bases and 7 bases, there was a span of 16 bases. The CDR3 contains 15 residues. Germline CDR1 and CDR2: SGHVS and FNYEAQ. CDR3 amino acids: CASSSTGQLGEKLFF. The CDR3 DNA reads TGTGCCAGCAGCTCCACAGGGCAATTGGGTGAAAAACTGTTTTTT. The variable domain in full, with the rest retrieved from reference TRBV7-6 and TRBJ1-4, is GAGVSQSPRYKVTKRGQDVALRCDPISGHVSLYWYRQALGQGPEFLTYFNYEAQQDKSGLPNDRFSAERPEGSISTLTIQRTEQRDSAMYRCASSSTGQLGEKLFFGSGTQLSVL.

This clonotype has at least ten counts. J is TRBJ2-1 and V is TRBV2, with D perhaps matching TRBD1 or TRBD2 (5 bases each). V was pared by 3 bases and J by 2 bases, with 17 bases between. Germline CDR1 reads SNHLY; CDR2 reads FYNNEI. The CDR3 spans 17 residues. The CDR3 DNA reads as TGTGCCAGCAGTGAGGGAATCCGGGACCGTACCTACAATGAGCAGTTCTTC. Translating gives CASSEGIRDRTYNEQFF.

The rearrangement links TRBV20-1 to TRBJ1-3; maybe TRBD1 (6 bases). The CDR3 loop spans 15 amino acids. V was pared by 0 bases and J by 2 bases, with 11 bases between. Germline loops: CDR1 DFQATT, CDR2 SNEGSKA (reference sequence). The CDR3 coding sequence is TGCAGTGCTAGAGATGGGGGGCAGGCTGGAAACACCATATATTTT. This gives the protein CSARDGGQAGNTIYF.

This clonotype was counted many times. The rearrangement uses TRBV9 and TRBJ2-3; D not certain. This CDR3 is 15 amino acids long. Germline V gene lookup returns CDR1 SGDLS and CDR2 YYNGEE. Trimming pared 4 bases from V and 2 bases from J, leaving 14 bases between. The chain's CDR3 is CASSTRGDFTDTQYF. For the CDR3, the DNA is TGTGCCAGCAGCACGAGAGGAGACTTCACAGATACGCAGTATTTT.

This clonotype appeared many times. V gene TRBV6-5 combines with J gene TRBJ2-1, with 10 bases aligning to TRBD2. Looked up from germline, CDR1 is MNHEY and CDR2 is SVGAGI. The ends lost 2 bases at V and 6 bases at J; junction bases unmatched: 7. The CDR3 extends over 16 amino acids. The CDR3 spells CASSYGIAGGSNEQFF. The CDR3 DNA reads TGTGCCAGCAGTTACGGGATAGCGGGGGGCTCCAATGAGCAGTTCTTC.

The J gene is TRBJ1-2, the V gene TRBV6-2 or TRBV6-3; D is unclear. The V end lost 2 bases, the J end lost 3 bases, and 13 bases lay between the germline ends. CDR3 size: 15 residues. Germline CDR1 MNHEY, CDR2 SVGEGT. Here the CDR3 DNA reads TGTGCCAGCAGTTACGCCCCTAGGGATTACTATGGCTACACCTTC. Translation: CASSYAPRDYYGYTF.